This passage covers 13 T cell receptor beta chains from one sample sequenced in a study of regulatory T cells in long-lasting Graves disease. Specified time point: newly diagnosed GD, antithyroid drugs for less than 3 months. PBMC RNA was the source of the TCR library. Arm-PCR of CDR3 regions and iRepertoire HTBI primers were used to build TCR beta libraries. TCRdb reprocessed the multiplex PCR reads with MiXCR, giving one entry per CDR3 protein. Of over 500,000 distinct CDR3 sequences listed, 15% to 20% are singletons. This same sample was also part of a study on T cells in Graves' hyperthyroidism and ophthalmopathy.

The material was peripheral blood mononuclear cells (PBMCs), obtained at new diagnosis, from a patient treated with antithyroid drugs. All receptors derive from a man in his late teens or twenties with Graves disease.

This clonotype has ten or more counts. The V gene is TRBV6-2 or TRBV6-3, the J gene TRBJ1-1; 8 nucleotides line up with TRBD1. The junction had 5 bases not matched to a gene; V was cut back by 5 bases and J by 3 bases. CDR1 is MNHEY and CDR2 is SVGEGT in the germline V gene. The CDR3 has 14 amino acids. Here the CDR3 DNA reads TGTGCCAGCAGTAGGACAGGGACGGACACTGAAGCTTTCTTT. It codes for CASSRTGTDTEAFF.

This clonotype has ten or more counts. The J gene is TRBJ2-7, the V gene TRBV6-1, with 9 bases aligning to TRBD1. Germline loops: CDR1 MNHNS, CDR2 SASEGT. This CDR3 is built from 14 residues. V lost 2 bases and J lost 7; bases outside the gene matches: 6. The CDR3 coding sequence is TGTGCCAGCAGTGAAACTGGGACAGGGTATGAGCAGTACTTC. Protein product: CASSETGTGYEQYF.

The chain carries TRBV6-2 or TRBV6-3 and TRBJ2-3; 11 bases map to TRBD2. The germline gives CDR1 MNHEY, CDR2 SVGEGT. The length of the CDR3 is 16 residues. Germline trimming cut 8 bases from V and 8 bases from J; bases unmatched to any gene: 15. The CDR3 DNA follows: TGTGCCAGCGTAAGGGGACTAGCGGACTCTTGGGTTACGCAGTATTTT. Translating gives CASVRGLADSWVTQYF.

In its sample, this clonotype was seen many times. This chain joins TRBV5-1 and TRBJ2-1; TRBD2 matches at 7 bases. The CDR3 sequence is 14 residues long. Losses at the gene ends were 4 bases for V and 6 bases for J; bases not matched to a gene: 7. Germline CDR1 and CDR2: SGHRS and YFSETQ. The DNA for the CDR3 is TGCGCCAGCAGCGTCTCTAGCGGTCGCAATGAGCAGTTCTTC. It encodes CASSVSSGRNEQFF.

The CDR3 nucleotides are TGTGCCAGCAGCGGACAGGGAGGCTCCAATCAGCCCCAGCATTTT. Translated: CASSGQGGSNQPQHF. The chain uses TRBV2 and TRBJ1-5; 8 bases align to TRBD1. In germline, CDR1 is SNHLY, CDR2 FYNNEI. This CDR3 contains 15 residues. V shed 6 bases, J shed 3 bases, and the junction held 7 bases outside the gene matches. Complete variable domain (other parts from reference TRBV2 and TRBJ1-5): EPEVTQTPSHQVTQMGQEVILRCVPISNHLYFYWYRQILGQKVEFLVSFYNNEISEKSEIFDDQFSVERPDGSNFTLKIRSTKLEDSAMYFCASSGQGGSNQPQHFGDGTRLSIL.

The rearrangement uses TRBV6-4 and TRBJ1-1; TRBD1 aligns across 7 bases. The CDR3 is 14 residues long. J lost 1 base, V lost 8 bases, and 7 bases had no gene match. CDR1 and CDR2 (germline): MRHNA, SNTAGT. CDR3 in DNA: TGTGCCAGCCGCGACAGGGTCGGGAACACTGAAGCTTTCTTT. Amino acids: CASRDRVGNTEAFF.

Concerning this clonotype itself: The junction does not match germline at one end; this may be a read error. The chain carries TRBV5-1 and TRBJ2-7; 7 positions match TRBD2. Germline assignment: CDR1 SGHRS and CDR2 YFSETQ. CDR3 length: 15 amino acids. CDR3 DNA sequence: TGTGCCAGCAGTCCGACAGCGGGGCGAACCTACGAGCAGTACTTC. Translated, it gives CASSPTAGRTYEQYF.

V gene TRBV7-3 combines with J gene TRBJ1-2; D remains ambiguous. Germline V CDR1 and CDR2: SGHTA, FQGTGA. V was pared by 1 base and J by 7 bases, with 13 bases between. The CDR3 totals 14 residues. CDR3 nucleotide sequence: TGTGCCAGCAGCTTAAGTGCGAGGTCCTTTGGCTACACCTTC. This codes for CASSLSARSFGYTF.

This clonotype was detected a few times. The CDR3 loop reads CSVSIAGGPTSSYNEQFF. CDR3 coding DNA: TGCAGCGTTTCAATAGCGGGAGGGCCAACGAGCTCCTACAATGAGCAGTTCTTC. The chain combines TRBV29-1 with TRBJ2-1; the match to TRBD2 covers 11 bases. Per germline, CDR1 SQVTM and CDR2 ANQGSEA. The trim removed 5 bases at V and 0 bases at J, leaving 12 bases unmatched. The CDR3 sequence is 18 residues long.

Many counts were recorded for this clonotype. The CDR3 coding sequence is TGTGCCAGCAGCGGCCTAGGGACAGGGGATACTGAAGCTTTCTTT. Protein sequence: CASSGLGTGDTEAFF. V usage is TRBV3-1 and J usage is TRBJ1-1; 10 bases are shared with TRBD1. The CDR3 runs to 15 residues. CDR1 is LGHDT, CDR2 YNNKEL, per germline (reference sequence). Trimming at V came to 5 bases and at J to 5 bases, leaving 8 bases not matched to a gene.

The V and J genes are TRBV7-3 and TRBJ2-2; 9 nucleotides line up with TRBD2. Germline V CDR1 and CDR2: SGHTA, FQGTGA. The CDR3 totals 18 residues. V lost 0 bases and J lost 6; bases outside the gene matches: 11. CDR3 sequence: CASSLTPRGAGGAGELFF. The CDR3 DNA reads TGTGCCAGCAGCTTAACCCCCCGCGGGGCGGGAGGGGCCGGGGAGCTGTTTTTT.

This clonotype was recorded at least ten times. The J gene is TRBJ1-6, the V gene TRBV18, with 11 bases that match TRBD1. The CDR3 runs to 15 residues. Germline CDR1 reads KGHSH; CDR2 reads LQKENI. V lost 0 bases to trimming and J lost 10 bases; unmatched junction nucleotides: 2. The CDR3 DNA reads as TGTGCCAGCTCACCACCGGACAGGGGGCAATCACCCCTCCACTTT. Translation gives CASSPPDRGQSPLHF.

The chain is built from TRBV30 and TRBJ1-5; no definite D call. This CDR3 comprises 13 residues. Germline CDR1 is GTSNPN and CDR2 is SVGIG (reference sequence). V lost 5 bases to trimming and J lost 3 bases, with 11 bases between them. The chain's CDR3 is CAWGEVLNQPQHF. The CDR3 DNA reads TGTGCCTGGGGGGAGGTGCTCAATCAGCCCCAGCATTTT.